This TCR beta chain comes out of a study of memory CD4+ T cells and cytomegalovirus serostatus. Study context: Of the healthy Belgian adults, 9 were CMV seropositive and 24 seronegative.

Single viable CD3+CD4+CD8-CD45RO+ cells were sorted as the memory CD4+ T cells. For this clone: The antigen is not known.

Findings and limits, study-wide: The CMV-associated TCR signature appears largely within the CD4+ memory repertoire.

Only in-frame clones appear in the TCRdb table, and some are missing; sequencing was by immunoSEQ multiplex PCR. Here the sample spans tens of thousands of clones, around 85% being singletons. CDR3 size: 14 residues. Trimming pared 8 bases from V and 5 bases from J, leaving 18 bases between. Germline assignment: CDR1 LNHNV and CDR2 YYDKDF (reference sequence). The sequencing input was memory CD4+ T cells from blood. The clonotype comes from an adult in good health and CMV-seronegative. The chain employs TRBV15 and TRBJ2-5; tentatively, D is TRBD2 (6 bases). The CDR3 coding sequence is TGTGCCACCGGGCGGGACCGTTTCCGGGAGACCCAGTACTTC. As protein: CATGRDRFRETQYF.